A single sample is the source of the 9 T cell receptor beta chains below, sequenced in a study of shared clonotypes between healthy human individuals (dated by TCRdb to between 2020 and 2021). Library construction relied on the immunoSEQ multiplex PCR assay. Entries here come from immuneACCESS through TCRdb and include only in-frame sequences with V and J called. Some clones fail to appear in such tables; in the studies checked, an unresolved V gene covers under half of the shortfall, and the cause of the remainder is unknown. For this sample the table gives about 730,000 clones, of which 72% were detected only once. Under 2% of the sample comes from the top ten. The sample was memory CD4+ T cells sorted from blood. This sample's cell subset or site label indicates: CD45RA-negative fraction. The receptors derive from a woman aged 25 to 39 in good health.

The chain employs TRBV4-1 and TRBJ1-4; no firm D call. Germline loops: CDR1 MGHRA, CDR2 YSYEKL. The V end lost 0 bases, the J end lost 1 base, and 9 bases lay between the germline ends. The length of the CDR3 is 16 residues. The CDR3 spells CASSQEWPGTNEKLFF. The CDR3 DNA reads TGCGCCAGCAGCCAAGAATGGCCTGGAACTAATGAAAAACTGTTTTTT.

This clone was recorded only once. The chain employs TRBV5-6 and TRBJ2-4; D not certain. Germline V gene sequence: CDR1 SGHDT, CDR2 YYEEEE. There are 16 residues in the CDR3. Trimming took off 2 bases at V and 1 base at J, with 13 bases between the two ends. The CDR3 nucleotides are TGTGCCAGCAGCTTTGGTGGACCCGCGGCCAAAAACATTCAGTACTTC. Protein sequence: CASSFGGPAAKNIQYF.

The chain is built from TRBV18 and TRBJ2-7, with 10 bases aligning to TRBD1. Trimming removed 3 bases from V and 6 bases from J; junction bases left unmatched: 8. The CDR3 loop spans 15 amino acids. Germline CDR1 and CDR2: KGHSH and LQKENI. CDR3 residues: CASSPAGTGEFEQYF. The DNA of the CDR3 is TGTGCCAGCTCACCTGCCGGGACAGGGGAGTTCGAGCAGTACTTC.

This rearrangement joins TRBV28 to TRBJ2-1; 8 bases agree with TRBD1. CDR3 length equals 16 residues. Trimming removed 6 bases from V and 8 bases from J; junction bases left unmatched: 15. The germline V gene encodes CDR1 MDHEN and CDR2 SYDVKM. The CDR3: CASSLTWTGQVDEQFF. In nucleotides, the CDR3 is TGTGCCAGCAGCCTGACCTGGACAGGGCAAGTGGATGAGCAGTTCTTC.

This chain links TRBV11-3 with TRBJ2-1, with D unresolved. V lost 4 bases to trimming and J lost 6 bases, with 10 bases between them. The germline CDR1 and CDR2 sequences are SGHNT and YENEEA. The CDR3 is 13 amino acids. CDR3 sequence: CASSSTTGNEQFF. Here the CDR3 DNA reads TGTGCCAGCAGCTCCACCACCGGCAATGAGCAGTTCTTC.

The chain has TRBV18 and TRBJ2-2; D ambiguous. The CDR3 contains 14 residues. The V end was cut by 3 bases, the J end by 2 bases, with 7 bases between. Germline CDR1 and CDR2: KGHSH and LQKENI. CDR3 residues: CASSPSVNTGELFF. In nucleotides, the CDR3 is TGTGCCAGCTCACCTTCCGTAAACACCGGGGAGCTGTTTTTT.

For this clone: Sequence at one end of the junction differs from germline and may be a read error. The chain couples TRBV6-6 to TRBJ1-1; no clear D. CDR1 and CDR2 from the germline V gene are MNHNY and SVGAGI (reference sequence). This CDR3 contains 12 residues. As DNA, the CDR3 is TGTGCCAGCAGTTACTCGGGCAGCCGGGCGGTTTTT. It specifies CASSYSGSRAVF.

DNA of the CDR3: TGTGCCAGCAGTTCCCACGGACTAGCGAACTCCTACGAGCAGTACTTC. Translating it yields CASSSHGLANSYEQYF. J is TRBJ2-7 and V is TRBV28, with TRBD2 matching 9 bases. The CDR3 is 16 amino acids. The V segment lost 4 bases and the J segment 0 bases; nucleotides outside the gene matches: 7. The germline V gene encodes CDR1 MDHEN and CDR2 SYDVKM.

V gene TRBV5-1 combines with J gene TRBJ2-6; unclear D gene. CDR3 length equals 16 residues. CDR1 is SGHRS and CDR2 is YFSETQ in the germline V gene. Trimming shortened V by 0 bases and J by 4 bases, and 11 bases separated the two germline ends. This CDR3 reads CASSLVVGSGANVLTF. The CDR3 DNA reads TGCGCCAGCAGCTTGGTAGTAGGGTCCGGGGCCAACGTCCTGACTTTC.